This T cell receptor beta chain was sequenced during a study of OX40 agonist ivuxolimab in advanced cancers. The CDR3 length is 14 residues. V gave up 5 bases and J gave up 0 bases, with 10 bases separating them. The germline V gene encodes CDR1 LNHNV and CDR2 YYDKDF (reference sequence). Using immunoSEQ multiplex PCR, the repertoire was profiled, and TCRdb retains in-frame clones only, with some absent. Here the sample spans nearly 60,000 clones, around nine tenths being singletons. The sequence was obtained from an adult with an advanced solid tumor such as melanoma, head and neck, liver or kidney cancer. Specimen: CD4+ or CD8+ T cells sorted from blood, collected in a trial of the OX40 agonist ivuxolimab. V and J are TRBV15 and TRBJ1-1; perhaps TRBD1 as D (5 bases). The CDR3 coding sequence is TGTGCCACCAGCCCCCGGGGGATGAACACTGAAGCTTTCTTT. As protein: CATSPRGMNTEAFF.